This section outlines one TCR beta chain sequence together with its context. The antigen remains undetermined. This specimen belongs to a study of T cell responses to AZD1222 COVID-19 vaccine. Study-level background: Second-dose timings of about 4 or about 12 weeks were pooled. Overall study results and limits: Unmutated variant regions reportedly attract nearly half of all spike-specific TCRs.

The CDR3 is 16 amino acids. V lost 3 bases, J lost 4 bases, and 12 bases stayed unmatched. Germline V CDR1 and CDR2: SGHKS, YYEKEE (reference sequence). Libraries were prepared by immunoSEQ multiplex PCR; TCRdb keeps only in-frame clonotypes and omits some of them. The sample contains roughly 160,000 clones, 94% of which appear only once. Here the sequenced sample was peripheral blood, taken on day 0 of AZD1222 vaccination. The origin of this receptor is an adult in good health. The rearrangement uses TRBV5-5 and TRBJ1-2; 7 bases map to TRBD1. CDR3 region: CASSSTALTGIYGYTF. CDR3 in DNA: TGTGCCAGCAGCTCGACCGCCTTGACAGGGATCTATGGCTACACCTTC.